The clone carrying this T cell receptor beta chain has a handful of counts. In the original processing: By means of reference gene primer amplification, nucleated cell counts were estimated. TCRdb's table, derived via immunoSEQ multiplex PCR, lists solely in-frame clones and lacks some. V and J calls and clone size are copied from that table; D and trimming were computed from the DNA. The repertoire holds nearly 300,000 clones, with approximately 84% as singletons. The sample comes from a study of blood T cell repertoires in COVID-19. Study details: PBMCs, B-cell-depleted T cells, or T cells were the source of the cDNA or gDNA that made up the material.

V lost 4 bases to trimming and J lost 0 bases, with 7 bases between them. The CDR3 covers 13 residues. Germline V gene sequence: CDR1 SQVTM, CDR2 ANQGSEA. Followed over time, Seattle patients had been enrolled while infection was active. The V and J genes are TRBV29-1 and TRBJ1-3; D not resolved. The clonotype originates from a human donor with COVID-19, enrolled during active disease. The donor label of this sample is uncertain. Sequenced: peripheral blood. The CDR3 sequence is CSVAHSSGNTIYF. The CDR3 nucleotides are TGCAGCGTTGCTCATAGCTCTGGAAACACCATATATTTT.